This record concerns one TCR beta chain sequence. No cognate antigen has been identified for it. Per-base qualities were not stored, and no clone one base away is much larger. The donors belonged to the validation cohort of over a hundred subjects, which was separate from the approximately 700-subject first cohort. V is cut by 0 bases and J by 4 bases, and the space between the germline ends is 8 bases. CDR1 SGHRS and CDR2 YFSETQ are derived from the germline V gene. The CDR3 numbers 13 residues from cysteine through phenylalanine. Solely the CDR3 DNA is kept, with 39 bases framed from the first base. The record originates from a study of cytomegalovirus exposure and HLA in healthy donors (dated by TCRdb to about 2017). General notes on the study: A later analysis indicated that the 90 to 150 validation repertoires were generated on the platform also employed for the approximately 690 repertoires of the first cohort. In addition to the first cohort of approximately 650 subjects, a separate validation cohort of 120 different subjects was used. To predict cytomegalovirus infection status, the study combined high-throughput TCR immunosequencing, statistical association of individual TCRs with disease status, and machine learning. The study was designed to test whether signatures of past pathogen exposure could be identified by cataloging public T cell receptors. Study-level results and caveats: A later analysis found that TCRs clustered in the first cohort also tended to co-occur in the roughly 120 validation repertoires, with 94% of cluster scores above 0. Most TCR sequences were observed very rarely across donors, whereas some public TCRs were present in many individuals. In the study, some 180 TCR beta chains were listed as associated with cytomegalovirus. A few of the identified cytomegalovirus-associated TCR beta chains were confirmed in vitro to be specific for cytomegalovirus antigens. According to the authors, the approach could potentially be generalized to other disease states and immunological phenotypes. The validation cohort had no HLA typing available for a later analysis, so co-occurrence within that cohort was assessed over all 120 or so repertoires. In both the original and validation cohorts, the classifier was reported to diagnose cytomegalovirus status with high specificity and sensitivity.

Libraries were made using the immunoSEQ multiplex PCR assay. As for the authors' bioinformatics: A statistical classification framework was developed to diagnose cytomegalovirus status using the catalog of TCR beta chain sequences. The table was pulled from immuneACCESS by TCRdb, which kept in-frame rearrangements only. Such tables lose some clones; where checked, under half of the loss comes from unresolved V genes, and the rest has no known cause. Clone size and V and J calls were adopted from that table, with D and trimming inferred from the DNA. In all, the sample holds 300,000 to 400,000 clones, and around 90% of those were seen once. The top ten constitute around 0.91% of the sample.

The chain was built from TRBV5-1 and TRBJ2-7; a tentative D call is TRBD1 (6 bases match). This clonotype originated in a man between 25 and 39 years old in good health and CMV-seronegative. Sequenced sample: PBMCs. The DNA sequence follows: TGCGCCAGCAGCTTGGACAGGGCATACGAGCAGTACTTC. It encodes CASSLDRAYEQYF.